The clone carrying this TCR beta chain was seen once. With V trimmed by 3 bases and J by 8 bases, 10 bases remained unmatched. Germline values: CDR1 DFQATT, CDR2 SNEGSKA (reference sequence). The length of the CDR3 is 14 residues. The sample comes from a study of blood T cell repertoires in COVID-19. The wider study: The United States, Italy and Spain were the sources of the acute and convalescent COVID-19 samples.

Original processing methods: Nucleated cell counts were estimated from reference gene primer amplification. TCRdb keeps only in-frame clones here, not all; method: immunoSEQ multiplex PCR. Clone size and V and J calls were adopted from that table, with D and trimming inferred from the DNA. The table shows about 340,000 clones, with about 90% occurring only once. The receptor's source is a young woman who had recovered from COVID-19. The chain couples TRBV20-1 to TRBJ2-1; 7 positions agree with TRBD2. The specimen sequenced was peripheral blood. CDR3 coding DNA: TGCAGTGCTAGTGGCGGGAGTGGCTTTCATGAGCAGTTCTTC. Translation gives CSASGGSGFHEQFF.